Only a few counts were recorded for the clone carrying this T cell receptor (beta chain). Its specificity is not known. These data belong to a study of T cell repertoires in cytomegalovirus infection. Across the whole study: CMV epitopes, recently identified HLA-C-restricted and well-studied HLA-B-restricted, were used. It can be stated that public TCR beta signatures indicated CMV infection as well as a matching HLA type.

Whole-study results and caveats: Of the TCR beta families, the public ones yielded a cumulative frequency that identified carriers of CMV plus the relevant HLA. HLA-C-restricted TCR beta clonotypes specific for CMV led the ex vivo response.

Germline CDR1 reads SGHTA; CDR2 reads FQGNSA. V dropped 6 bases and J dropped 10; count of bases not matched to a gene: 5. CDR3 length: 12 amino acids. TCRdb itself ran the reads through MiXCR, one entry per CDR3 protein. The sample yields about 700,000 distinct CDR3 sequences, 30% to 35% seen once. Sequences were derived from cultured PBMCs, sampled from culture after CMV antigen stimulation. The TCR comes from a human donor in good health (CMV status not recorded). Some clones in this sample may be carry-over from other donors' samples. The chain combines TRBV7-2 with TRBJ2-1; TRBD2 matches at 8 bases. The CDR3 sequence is CASSPRLAEQFF. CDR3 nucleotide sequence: TGTGCCAGCAGTCCTAGACTAGCGGAGCAGTTCTTC.